A single sample is the source of the 9 T cell receptor beta chains below, sequenced in a study of beta chain features in type 1 diabetes. Study outcomes and limitations: Moderate yet significant TCRB CDR3 shortening was seen in Type 1 diabetes patients in all four CD4+ subsets.

Expressed TCRB transcripts were sequenced after all isolated RNA was converted to cDNA. Libraries were prepared by immunoSEQ multiplex PCR; TCRdb keeps only in-frame clonotypes and omits some of them. Among 310,000 or so clones listed, 9.3% were seen once. For these TCRs, the target antigens are not known. The sample taken for sequencing was central memory CD4+ T cells from blood. The receptors come from a man aged 25-45 years with type 1 diabetes.

The chain couples TRBV7-9 to TRBJ2-1; D is uncertain. This CDR3 spans 15 amino acids. The germline gives CDR1 SEHNR, CDR2 FQNEAQ (reference sequence). Trimming left V 5 bases short and J 1 base short, with 12 bases between. CDR3 amino acids: CASSPGPSSYNEQFF. For the CDR3, the DNA is TGTGCCAGCAGCCCCGGGCCTTCTTCCTACAATGAGCAGTTCTTC.

A few counts support this clone. This rearrangement joins TRBV7-8 to TRBJ2-7; 7 bases fit TRBD1. CDR1 and CDR2 from the germline V gene are SGHVS and FQNEAQ. The CDR3 sequence is 19 residues long. J lost 0 bases, V lost 0 bases, and 14 bases had no gene match. The CDR3 spells CASSLARITGTAFSYEQYF. The DNA of the CDR3 is TGTGCCAGCAGCTTAGCGCGGATTACCGGGACAGCCTTCTCCTACGAGCAGTACTTC.

The V call is TRBV7-6, the J call TRBJ2-5; D is undetermined. Germline V gene data show CDR1 as SGHVS and CDR2 as FNYEAQ. The length of the CDR3 is 14 residues. The ends were cut back, 1 base at V and 1 base at J, with 7 bases in the middle. The CDR3 sequence is CASSLVVGQETQYF. The CDR3 DNA reads as TGTGCCAGCAGCTTAGTGGTAGGCCAAGAGACCCAGTACTTC.

This clone was observed at least ten times. The chain couples TRBV7-9 to TRBJ1-2; no reliable D call. There are 14 residues in the CDR3. The V gene's germline CDR1 is SEHNR and CDR2 FQNEAQ (reference sequence). V was cut by 0 bases and J by 4 bases, with 9 bases left in between. The CDR3 bases are TGTGCCAGCAGCTTAGCGCAAGCGACCTATGGCTACACCTTC. Amino acid sequence: CASSLAQATYGYTF.

This sequence joins TRBV10-1 and TRBJ2-7, with TRBD1 matching 9 bases. This CDR3 region has 15 residues. J lost 8 bases, V lost 0 bases, and 8 bases had no gene match. Germline V gene sequence: CDR1 WNHNN, CDR2 SYGVQD (reference sequence). CDR3 in DNA: TGCGCCAGCAGTGAGTCGACGGCCGGGACAGGGAAGCAGTACTTC. Amino acids: CASSESTAGTGKQYF.

This chain joins TRBV10-3 and TRBJ1-1; TRBD1 agrees at 7 bases. CDR1 ENHRY and CDR2 SYGVKD come from the germline V gene. Trimming removed 4 bases from V and 4 bases from J; junction bases left unmatched: 9. The CDR3 contains 15 residues. In DNA form, the CDR3 reads TGTGCCATCAGTGGCACGGGACAGTTCGGCACTGAAGCTTTCTTT. Translating gives CAISGTGQFGTEAFF.

Here the CDR3 DNA reads TGCGCCAGCAGCTTGACTCAGGAGGGTACTGAAGCTTTCTTT. Translation gives CASSLTQEGTEAFF. The V gene is TRBV5-1, the J gene TRBJ1-1, with D hard to call. Between the trimmed V and J ends, which lost 1 base and 5 bases, there was a span of 12 bases. CDR1 and CDR2 from the germline V gene are SGHRS and YFSETQ. CDR3 length: 14 residues.

This clone has just a few counts. Other DNA sequences of this sample code for an identical CDR3. The J gene is TRBJ1-1, the V gene TRBV10-3; no firm D call. The CDR3 has 12 residues. The V end lost 4 bases, the J end lost 0 bases, and 3 bases lay between the germline ends. Germline V gives CDR1 ENHRY, CDR2 SYGVKD. CDR3 sequence reads: CAISGVNTEAFF. The CDR3 coding sequence is TGTGCCATCAGTGGCGTGAACACTGAAGCTTTCTTT.

This clone was picked up a small number of times. DNA of the CDR3: TGTGCCAGCAGAGGACTTGCGCAAGAGACCCAGTACTTC. Its protein is CASRGLAQETQYF. The chain combines TRBV6-5 with TRBJ2-5, with a weak D call TRBD2 (5 bases). Trimming pared 6 bases from V and 2 bases from J, leaving 10 bases between. This CDR3 spans 13 amino acids. The germline V gene has CDR1 MNHEY and CDR2 SVGAGI.